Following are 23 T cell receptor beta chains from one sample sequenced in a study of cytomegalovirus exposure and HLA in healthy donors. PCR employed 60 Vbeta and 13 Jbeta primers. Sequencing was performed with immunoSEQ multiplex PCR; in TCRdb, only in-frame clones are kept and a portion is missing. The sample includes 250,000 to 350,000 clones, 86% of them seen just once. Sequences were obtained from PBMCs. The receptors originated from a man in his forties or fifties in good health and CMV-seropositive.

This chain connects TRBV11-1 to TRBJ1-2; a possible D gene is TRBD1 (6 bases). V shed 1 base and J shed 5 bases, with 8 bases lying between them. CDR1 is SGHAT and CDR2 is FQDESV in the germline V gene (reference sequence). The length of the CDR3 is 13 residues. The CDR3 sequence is CASSLEQGYGYTF. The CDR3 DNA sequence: TGTGCCAGCAGCTTAGAACAGGGATATGGCTACACCTTC.

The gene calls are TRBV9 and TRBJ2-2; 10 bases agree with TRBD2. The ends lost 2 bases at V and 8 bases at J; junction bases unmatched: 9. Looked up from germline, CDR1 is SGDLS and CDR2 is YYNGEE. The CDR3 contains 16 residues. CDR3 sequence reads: CASSVGLAGVPGELFF. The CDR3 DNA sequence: TGTGCCAGCAGCGTTGGGCTAGCGGGAGTCCCGGGGGAGCTGTTTTTT.

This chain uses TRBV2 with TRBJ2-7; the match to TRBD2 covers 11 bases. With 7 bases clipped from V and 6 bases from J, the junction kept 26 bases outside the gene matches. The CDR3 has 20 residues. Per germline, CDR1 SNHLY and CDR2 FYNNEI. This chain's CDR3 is CASTLGVLTGTSGFGAEQYF. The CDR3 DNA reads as TGTGCCAGCACCTTAGGGGTGCTAACCGGGACTAGCGGCTTTGGGGCCGAGCAGTACTTC.

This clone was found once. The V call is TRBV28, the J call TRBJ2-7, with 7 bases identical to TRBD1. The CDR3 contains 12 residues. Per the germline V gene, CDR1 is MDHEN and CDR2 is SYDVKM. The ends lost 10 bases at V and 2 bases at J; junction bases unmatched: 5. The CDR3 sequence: CATSGQTYEQYF. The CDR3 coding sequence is TGTGCCACCTCGGGACAGACCTACGAGCAGTACTTC. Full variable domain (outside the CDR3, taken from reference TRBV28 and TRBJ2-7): DVKVTQSSRYLVKRTGEKVFLECVQDMDHENMFWYRQDPGLGLRLIYFSYDVKMKEKGDIPEGYSVSREKKERFSLILESASTNQTSMYLCATSGQTYEQYFGPGTRLTVT.

CDR3 protein: CASSPQTGLSSYEQYF. As DNA, the CDR3 is TGTGCCAGCAGCCCACAGACAGGTTTGAGCTCCTACGAGCAGTACTTC. The chain recombines TRBV7-2 with TRBJ2-5, with a weak D call TRBD1 (6 bases). The J call may be incorrect, as the DNA end agrees better with TRBJ2-7. This CDR3 is 16 amino acids long. CDR1 and CDR2 (germline): SGHTA, FQGNSA.

The CDR3 sequence: CARGTGSTYEQYF. The CDR3 DNA is TGTGCCAGGGGGACAGGGTCCACCTACGAGCAGTACTTC. The V and J genes are TRBV2 and TRBJ2-7; TRBD1 aligns across 9 bases. The trim removed 9 bases at V and 2 bases at J, leaving 5 bases unmatched. Germline V gene lookup returns CDR1 SNHLY and CDR2 FYNNEI. The CDR3 is made up of 13 amino acids.

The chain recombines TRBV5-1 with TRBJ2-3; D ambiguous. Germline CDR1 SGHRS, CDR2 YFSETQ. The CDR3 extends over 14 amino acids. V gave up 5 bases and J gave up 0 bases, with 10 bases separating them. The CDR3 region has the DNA TGCGCCAGCAGTCCTGACTGGAGCACAGATACGCAGTATTTT. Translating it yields CASSPDWSTDTQYF.

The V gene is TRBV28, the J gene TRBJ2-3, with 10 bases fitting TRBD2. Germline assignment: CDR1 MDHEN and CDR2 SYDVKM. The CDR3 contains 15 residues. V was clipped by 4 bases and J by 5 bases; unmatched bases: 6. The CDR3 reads CASSSPSGSGDTQYF. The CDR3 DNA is TGTGCCAGCAGTTCCCCTAGCGGGAGCGGAGATACGCAGTATTTT.

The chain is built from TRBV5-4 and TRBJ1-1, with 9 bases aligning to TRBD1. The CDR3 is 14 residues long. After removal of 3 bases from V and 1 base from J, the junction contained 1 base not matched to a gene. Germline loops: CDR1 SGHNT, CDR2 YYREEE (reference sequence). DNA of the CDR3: TGTGCCAGCAGCTCGGACAGGGGGAACACTGAAGCTTTCTTT. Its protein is CASSSDRGNTEAFF.

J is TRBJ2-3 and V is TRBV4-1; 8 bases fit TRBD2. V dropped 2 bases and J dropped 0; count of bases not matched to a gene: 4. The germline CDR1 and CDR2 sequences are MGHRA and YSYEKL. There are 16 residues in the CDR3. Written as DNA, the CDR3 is TGCGCCAGCAGCCAACAGGCGGGAGGAAGCACAGATACGCAGTATTTT. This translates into CASSQQAGGSTDTQYF.

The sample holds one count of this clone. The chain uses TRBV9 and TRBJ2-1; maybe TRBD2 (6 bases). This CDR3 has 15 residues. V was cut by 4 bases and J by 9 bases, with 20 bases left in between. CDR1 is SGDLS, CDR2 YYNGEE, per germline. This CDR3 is CASSPAGLIEGEQFF. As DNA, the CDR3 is TGTGCCAGCAGCCCCGCGGGACTGATCGAAGGTGAGCAGTTCTTC.

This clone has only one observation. In nucleotides, the CDR3 is TGTGCCAGCAGCTCAAACCTAGGCAATGAGCAGTTCTTC. This sequence encodes CASSSNLGNEQFF. The V call is TRBV7-3, the J call TRBJ2-1; D unresolved. V was cut by 4 bases and J by 6 bases, with 10 bases left in between. Germline V lookup: CDR1 SGHTA, CDR2 FQGTGA. This CDR3 has 13 residues.

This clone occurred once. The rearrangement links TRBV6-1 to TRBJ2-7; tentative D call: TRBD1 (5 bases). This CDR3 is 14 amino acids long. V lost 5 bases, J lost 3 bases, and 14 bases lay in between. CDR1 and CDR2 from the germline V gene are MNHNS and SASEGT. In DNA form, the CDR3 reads TGTGCCAGCAGTCCAGGGCAGGGCGGCTACGAGCAGTACTTC. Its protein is CASSPGQGGYEQYF.

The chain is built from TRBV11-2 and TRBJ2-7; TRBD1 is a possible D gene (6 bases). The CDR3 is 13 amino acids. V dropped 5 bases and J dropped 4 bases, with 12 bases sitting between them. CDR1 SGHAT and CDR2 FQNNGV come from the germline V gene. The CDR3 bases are TGTGCCAGCAGCCCAGGCGACAGGTACGAGCAGTACTTC. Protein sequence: CASSPGDRYEQYF. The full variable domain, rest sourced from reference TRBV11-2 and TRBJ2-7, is EAGVAQSPRYKIIEKRQSVAFWCNPISGHATLYWYQQILGQGPKLLIQFQNNGVVDDSQLPKDRFSAERLKGVDSTLKIQPAKLEDSAVYLCASSPGDRYEQYFGPGTRLTVT.

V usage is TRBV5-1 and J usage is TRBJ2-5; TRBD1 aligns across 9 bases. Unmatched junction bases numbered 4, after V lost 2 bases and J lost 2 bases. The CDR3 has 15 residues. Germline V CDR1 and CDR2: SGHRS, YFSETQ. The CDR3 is CASSLQGADQETQYF. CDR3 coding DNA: TGCGCCAGCAGCTTACAGGGGGCTGATCAAGAGACCCAGTACTTC.

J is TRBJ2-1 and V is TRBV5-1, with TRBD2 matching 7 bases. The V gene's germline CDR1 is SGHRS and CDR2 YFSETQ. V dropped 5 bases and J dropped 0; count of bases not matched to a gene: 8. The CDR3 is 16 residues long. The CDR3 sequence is CASSRVGGSSYNEQFF. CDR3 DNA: TGCGCCAGCAGTCGCGTGGGCGGGAGCTCCTACAATGAGCAGTTCTTC.

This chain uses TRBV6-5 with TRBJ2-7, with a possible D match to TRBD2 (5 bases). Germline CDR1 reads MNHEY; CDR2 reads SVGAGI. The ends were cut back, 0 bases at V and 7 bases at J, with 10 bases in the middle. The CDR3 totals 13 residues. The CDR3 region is CASSYSVSGEQYF. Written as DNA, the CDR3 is TGTGCCAGCAGTTACTCTGTGAGCGGAGAGCAGTACTTC.

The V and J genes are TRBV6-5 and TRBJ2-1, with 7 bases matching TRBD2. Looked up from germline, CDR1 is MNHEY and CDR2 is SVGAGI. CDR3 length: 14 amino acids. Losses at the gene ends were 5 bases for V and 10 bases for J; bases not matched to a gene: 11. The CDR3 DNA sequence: TGTGCCAGCAGTCAAGCGGGAAGCCTCACGGAGCAGTTCTTC. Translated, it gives CASSQAGSLTEQFF.

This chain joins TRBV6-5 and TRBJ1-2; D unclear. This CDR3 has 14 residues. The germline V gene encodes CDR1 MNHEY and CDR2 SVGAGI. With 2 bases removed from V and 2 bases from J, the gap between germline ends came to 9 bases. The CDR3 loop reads CASSYRGQNYGYTF. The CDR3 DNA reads TGTGCCAGCAGTTACCGCGGCCAGAACTATGGCTACACCTTC.

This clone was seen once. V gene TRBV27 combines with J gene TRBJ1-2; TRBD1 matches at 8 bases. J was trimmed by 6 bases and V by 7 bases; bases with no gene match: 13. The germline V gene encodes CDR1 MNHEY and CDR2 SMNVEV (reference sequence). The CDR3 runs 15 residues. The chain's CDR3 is CASKKDRARGDGYTF. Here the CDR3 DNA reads TGTGCCAGCAAAAAGGACAGGGCAAGGGGAGATGGCTACACCTTC.

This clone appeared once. CDR3: CASSGGTPSSYNEQFF. The CDR3 DNA follows: TGTGCCAGCAGTGGAGGGACACCCAGCTCCTACAATGAGCAGTTCTTC. The rearrangement links TRBV25-1 to TRBJ2-1, with D maybe TRBD1 (6 bases). The length of the CDR3 is 16 residues. Germline V gene data show CDR1 as MGHDK and CDR2 as SYGVNS. Trimming took off 4 bases at V and 0 bases at J, with 13 bases between the two ends.

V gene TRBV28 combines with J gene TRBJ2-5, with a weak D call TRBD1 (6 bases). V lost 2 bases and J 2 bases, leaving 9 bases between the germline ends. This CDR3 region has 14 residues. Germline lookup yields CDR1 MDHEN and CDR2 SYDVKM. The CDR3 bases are TGTGCCAGCAGTTTACGGACAGCACAAGAGACCCAGTACTTC. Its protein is CASSLRTAQETQYF.

The CDR3 reads CASSLRAEAFF. The CDR3, as DNA: TGTGCCAGCAGCTTACGGGCTGAAGCTTTCTTT. The chain carries TRBV13 and TRBJ1-1; D gene ambiguous. The length of the CDR3 is 11 residues. CDR1 is PRHDT and CDR2 is FYEKMQ in the germline V gene (reference sequence). Trimming cost V 2 bases and J 6 bases, with 4 bases left between them.